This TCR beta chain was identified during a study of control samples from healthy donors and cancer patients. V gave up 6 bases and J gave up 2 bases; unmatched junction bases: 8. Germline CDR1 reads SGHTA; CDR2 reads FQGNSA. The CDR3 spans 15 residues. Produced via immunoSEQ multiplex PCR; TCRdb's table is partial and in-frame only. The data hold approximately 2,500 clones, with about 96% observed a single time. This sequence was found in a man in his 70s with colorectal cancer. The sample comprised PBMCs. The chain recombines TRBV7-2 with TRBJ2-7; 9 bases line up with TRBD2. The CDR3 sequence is CASSRGLAGTYEQYF. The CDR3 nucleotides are TGTGCCAGCAGTAGAGGGCTAGCGGGAACCTACGAGCAGTACTTC.